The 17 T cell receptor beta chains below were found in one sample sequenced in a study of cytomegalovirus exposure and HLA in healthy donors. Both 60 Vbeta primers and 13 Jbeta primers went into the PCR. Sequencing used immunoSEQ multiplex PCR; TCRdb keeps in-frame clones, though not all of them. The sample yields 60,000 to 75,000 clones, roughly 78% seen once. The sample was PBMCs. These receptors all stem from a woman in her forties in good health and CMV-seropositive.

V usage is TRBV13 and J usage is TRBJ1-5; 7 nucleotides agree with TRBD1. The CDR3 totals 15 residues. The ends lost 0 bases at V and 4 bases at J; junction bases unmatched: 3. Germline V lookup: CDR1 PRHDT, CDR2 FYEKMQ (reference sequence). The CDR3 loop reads CASSLGGTVNQPQHF. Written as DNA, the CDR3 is TGTGCCAGCAGCTTAGGCGGGACAGTGAATCAGCCCCAGCATTTT.

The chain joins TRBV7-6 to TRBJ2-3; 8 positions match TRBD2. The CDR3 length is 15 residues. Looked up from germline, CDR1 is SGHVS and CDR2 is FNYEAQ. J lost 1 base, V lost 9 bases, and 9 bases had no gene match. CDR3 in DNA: TGTGCCAGTGGGTCGTCGCGGGGGGGCACAGATACGCAGTATTTT. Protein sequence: CASGSSRGGTDTQYF.

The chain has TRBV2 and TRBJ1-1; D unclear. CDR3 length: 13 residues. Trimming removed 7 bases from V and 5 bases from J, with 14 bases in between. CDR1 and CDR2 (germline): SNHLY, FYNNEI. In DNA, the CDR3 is TGTGCCAGCAAAACGTATCTGGAGACTGAAGCTTTCTTT. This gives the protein CASKTYLETEAFF.

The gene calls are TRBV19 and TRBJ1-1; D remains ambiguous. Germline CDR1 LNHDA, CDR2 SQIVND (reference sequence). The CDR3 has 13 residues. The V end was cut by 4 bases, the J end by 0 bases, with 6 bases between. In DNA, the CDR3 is TGTGCCAGTAGTAACAGTATGAACACTGAAGCTTTCTTT. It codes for CASSNSMNTEAFF.

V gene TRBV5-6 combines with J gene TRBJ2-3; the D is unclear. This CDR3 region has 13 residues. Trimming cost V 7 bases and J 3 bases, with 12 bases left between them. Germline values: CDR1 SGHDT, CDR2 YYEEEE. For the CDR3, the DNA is TGTGCCAGCGGCACAAGATCGACAGATACGCAGTATTTT. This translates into CASGTRSTDTQYF.

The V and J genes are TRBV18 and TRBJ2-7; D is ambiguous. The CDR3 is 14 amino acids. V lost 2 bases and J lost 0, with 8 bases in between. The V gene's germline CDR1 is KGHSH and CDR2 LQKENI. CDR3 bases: TGTGCCAGCTCACCATCTCACAACTCCTACGAGCAGTACTTC. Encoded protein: CASSPSHNSYEQYF.

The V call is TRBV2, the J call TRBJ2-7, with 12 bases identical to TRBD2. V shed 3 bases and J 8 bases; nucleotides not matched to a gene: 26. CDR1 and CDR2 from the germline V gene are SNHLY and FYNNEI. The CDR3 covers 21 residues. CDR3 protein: CASSDPHRVFLSSGGADKQYF. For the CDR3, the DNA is TGTGCCAGCAGTGATCCACACAGGGTTTTTCTTTCTAGCGGGGGGGCCGACAAGCAGTACTTC. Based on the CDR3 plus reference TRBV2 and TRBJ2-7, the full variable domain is EPEVTQTPSHQVTQMGQEVILRCVPISNHLYFYWYRQILGQKVEFLVSFYNNEISEKSEIFDDQFSVERPDGSNFTLKIRSTKLEDSAMYFCASSDPHRVFLSSGGADKQYFGPGTRLTVT.

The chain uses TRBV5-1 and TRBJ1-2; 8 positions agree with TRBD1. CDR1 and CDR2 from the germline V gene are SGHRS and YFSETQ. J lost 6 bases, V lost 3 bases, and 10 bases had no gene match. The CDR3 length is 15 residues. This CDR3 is CASSSQGQGDDGYTF. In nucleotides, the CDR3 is TGCGCCAGCAGCTCACAAGGACAGGGAGACGATGGCTACACCTTC.

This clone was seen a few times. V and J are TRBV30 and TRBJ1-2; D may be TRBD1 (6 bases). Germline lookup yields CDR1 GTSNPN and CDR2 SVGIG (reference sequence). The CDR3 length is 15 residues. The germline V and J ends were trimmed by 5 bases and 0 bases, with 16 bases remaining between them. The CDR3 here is CAWFDRLGANYGYTF. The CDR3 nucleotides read TGTGCCTGGTTCGACAGGTTGGGAGCTAACTATGGCTACACCTTC.

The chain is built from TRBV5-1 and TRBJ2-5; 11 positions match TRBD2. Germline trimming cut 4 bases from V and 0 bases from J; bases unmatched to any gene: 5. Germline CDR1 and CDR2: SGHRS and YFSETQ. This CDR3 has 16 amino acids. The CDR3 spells CASSTSSGGHQETQYF. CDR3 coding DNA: TGCGCCAGCAGCACTTCTAGCGGGGGGCACCAAGAGACCCAGTACTTC.

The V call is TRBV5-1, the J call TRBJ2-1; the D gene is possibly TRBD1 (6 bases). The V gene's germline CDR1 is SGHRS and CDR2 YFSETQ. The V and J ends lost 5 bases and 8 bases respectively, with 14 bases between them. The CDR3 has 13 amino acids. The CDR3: CASRNTGSDEQFF. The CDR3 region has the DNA TGCGCCAGCAGGAATACAGGGTCGGATGAGCAGTTCTTC.

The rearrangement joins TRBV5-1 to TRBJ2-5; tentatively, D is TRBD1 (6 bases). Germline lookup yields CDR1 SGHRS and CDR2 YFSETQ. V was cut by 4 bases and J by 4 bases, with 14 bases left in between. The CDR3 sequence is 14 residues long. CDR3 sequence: CASSENGQLETQYF. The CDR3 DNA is TGCGCCAGCAGCGAAAATGGACAGCTAGAGACCCAGTACTTC.

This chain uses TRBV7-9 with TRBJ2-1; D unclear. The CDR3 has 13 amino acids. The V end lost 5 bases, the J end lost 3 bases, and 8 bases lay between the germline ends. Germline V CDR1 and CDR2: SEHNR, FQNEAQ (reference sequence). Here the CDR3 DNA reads TGTGCCAGCAGCCCTCCCGGCTACAATGAGCAGTTCTTC. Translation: CASSPPGYNEQFF. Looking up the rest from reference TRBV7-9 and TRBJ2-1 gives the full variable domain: DTGVSQNPRHKITKRGQNVTFRCDPISEHNRLYWYRQTLGQGPEFLTYFQNEAQLEKSRLLSDRFSAERPKGSFSTLEIQRTEQGDSAMYLCASSPPGYNEQFFGPGTRLTVL.

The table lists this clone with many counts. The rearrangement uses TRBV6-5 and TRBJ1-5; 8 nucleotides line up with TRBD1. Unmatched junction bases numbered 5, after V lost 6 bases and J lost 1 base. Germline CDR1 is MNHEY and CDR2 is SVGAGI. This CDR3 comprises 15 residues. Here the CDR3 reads CASRRQGPSNQPQHF. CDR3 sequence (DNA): TGTGCCAGCAGAAGACAGGGGCCGAGCAATCAGCCCCAGCATTTT.

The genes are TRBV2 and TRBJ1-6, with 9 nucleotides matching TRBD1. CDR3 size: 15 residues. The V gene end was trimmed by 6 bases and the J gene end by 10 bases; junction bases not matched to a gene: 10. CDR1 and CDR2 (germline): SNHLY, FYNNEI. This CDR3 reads CASSRWGQGESPLHF. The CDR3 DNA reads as TGTGCCAGCAGCCGGTGGGGACAGGGTGAATCACCCCTCCACTTT.

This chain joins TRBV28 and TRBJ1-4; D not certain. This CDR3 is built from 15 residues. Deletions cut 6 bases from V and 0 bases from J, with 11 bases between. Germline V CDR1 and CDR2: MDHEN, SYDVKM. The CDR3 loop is CASRLSGSTNEKLFF. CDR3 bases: TGTGCCAGCAGACTCTCGGGTTCAACTAATGAAAAACTGTTTTTT.

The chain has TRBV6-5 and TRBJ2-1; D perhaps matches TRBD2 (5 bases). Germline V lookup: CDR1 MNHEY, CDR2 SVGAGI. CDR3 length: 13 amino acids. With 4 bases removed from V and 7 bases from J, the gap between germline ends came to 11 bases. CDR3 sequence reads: CASSSSRGNEQFF. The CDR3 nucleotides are TGTGCCAGCAGTTCCTCCCGGGGTAATGAGCAGTTCTTC.